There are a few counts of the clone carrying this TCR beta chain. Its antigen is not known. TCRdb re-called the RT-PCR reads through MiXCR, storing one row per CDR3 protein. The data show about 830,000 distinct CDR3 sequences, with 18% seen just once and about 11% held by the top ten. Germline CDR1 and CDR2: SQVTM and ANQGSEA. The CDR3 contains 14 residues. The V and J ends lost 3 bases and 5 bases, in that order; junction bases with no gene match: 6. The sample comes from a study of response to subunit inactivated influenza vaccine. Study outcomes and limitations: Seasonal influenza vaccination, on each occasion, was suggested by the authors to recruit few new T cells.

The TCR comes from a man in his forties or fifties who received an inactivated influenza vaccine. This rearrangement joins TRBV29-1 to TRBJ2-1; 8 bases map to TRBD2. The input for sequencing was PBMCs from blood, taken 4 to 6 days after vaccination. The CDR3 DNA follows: TGCAGCGTTGACGGCCTAGCGGGCGACAATGAGCAGTTCTTC. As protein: CSVDGLAGDNEQFF.